This section outlines one T cell receptor beta chain sequence together with its context. The entry originates in a study of human CD8 memory T cell subsets. It was UMI-labeled 5' RACE by which the TCR beta libraries were made. TCRdb reanalyzed the 5' RACE reads, giving one entry per CDR3 protein sequence and no DNA. The sample includes 5,000 to 7,000 distinct CDR3 sequences. This CDR3 has 16 residues. Germline CDR1 SGHDT, CDR2 YYEEEE. This chain uses TRBV5-6 with TRBJ2-3; the TCRdb call, TRBD1, lacks DNA for checking. The source is a human donor in good health. Sequencing was done on a sample of CD8+ T cells from PBMCs. The CDR3 sequence is CASSLGGGQGADTQYF.